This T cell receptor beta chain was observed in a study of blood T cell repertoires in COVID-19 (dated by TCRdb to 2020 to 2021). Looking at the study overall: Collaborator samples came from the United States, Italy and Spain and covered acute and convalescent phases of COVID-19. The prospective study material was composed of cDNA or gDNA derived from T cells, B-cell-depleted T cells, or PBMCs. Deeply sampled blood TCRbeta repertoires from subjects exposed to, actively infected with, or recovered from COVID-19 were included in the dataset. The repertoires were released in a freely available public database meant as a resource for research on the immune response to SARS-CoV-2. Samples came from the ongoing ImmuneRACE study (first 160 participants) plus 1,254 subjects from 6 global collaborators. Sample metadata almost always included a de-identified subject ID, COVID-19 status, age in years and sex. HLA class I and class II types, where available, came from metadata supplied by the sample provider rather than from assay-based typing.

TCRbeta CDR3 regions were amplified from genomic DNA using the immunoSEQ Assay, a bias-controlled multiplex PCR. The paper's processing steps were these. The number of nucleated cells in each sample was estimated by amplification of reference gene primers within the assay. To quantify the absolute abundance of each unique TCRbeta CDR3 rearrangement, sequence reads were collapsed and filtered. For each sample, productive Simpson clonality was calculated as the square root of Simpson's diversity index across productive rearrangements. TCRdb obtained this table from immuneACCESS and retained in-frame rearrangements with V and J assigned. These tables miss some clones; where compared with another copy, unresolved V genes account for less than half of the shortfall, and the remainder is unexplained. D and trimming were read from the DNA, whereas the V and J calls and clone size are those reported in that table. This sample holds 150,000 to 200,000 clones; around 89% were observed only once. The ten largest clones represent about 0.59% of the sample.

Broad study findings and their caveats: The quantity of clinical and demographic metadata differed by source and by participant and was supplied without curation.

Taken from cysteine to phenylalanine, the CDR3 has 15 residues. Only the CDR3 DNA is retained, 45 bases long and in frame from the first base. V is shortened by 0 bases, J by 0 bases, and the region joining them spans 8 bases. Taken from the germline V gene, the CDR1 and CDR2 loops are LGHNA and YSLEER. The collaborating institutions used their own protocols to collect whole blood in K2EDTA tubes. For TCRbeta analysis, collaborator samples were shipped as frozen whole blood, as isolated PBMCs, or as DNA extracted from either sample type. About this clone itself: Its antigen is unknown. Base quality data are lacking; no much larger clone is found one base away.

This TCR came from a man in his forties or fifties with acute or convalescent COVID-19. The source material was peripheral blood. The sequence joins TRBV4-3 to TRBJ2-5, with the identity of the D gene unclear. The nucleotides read TGCGCCAGCAGCCAAGAGGGCAGAAACCAAGAGACCCAGTACTTC. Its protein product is CASSQEGRNQETQYF.